This T cell receptor beta chain originates from a study of T cells in Graves' hyperthyroidism and ophthalmopathy. This clonotype came up many times. Its antigen is unidentified. Overall study findings and caveats: Expanded thyroid clonotypes (above 0.001) were mostly also found in blood.

Amplification of TCR beta CDR3 regions used RNA as the template. First-round RT-PCR targeting the TCR CDR3 was performed with the HTBI primer set. One entry per CDR3 protein results from TCRdb running MiXCR on the multiplex PCR reads. The table lists about 640,000 distinct CDR3 sequences, roughly 20% of them singletons, with 30% to 40% in the top ten. Using 10 ml of fresh peripheral blood, PBMCs were prepared. The V gene lost 0 bases and the J gene lost 3 bases, with 7 bases spanning the gap. Germline CDR1 and CDR2: MNHNY and SVGAGI (reference sequence). The CDR3 has 14 residues. This chain joins TRBV6-6 and TRBJ2-3; D is ambiguous. Sequenced material: blood. The receptor was derived from a man under 40 with Graves' ophthalmopathy. The CDR3 here is CASSYSMGTDTQYF. The DNA for the CDR3 is TGTGCCAGCAGTTACTCGATGGGGACAGATACGCAGTATTTT.